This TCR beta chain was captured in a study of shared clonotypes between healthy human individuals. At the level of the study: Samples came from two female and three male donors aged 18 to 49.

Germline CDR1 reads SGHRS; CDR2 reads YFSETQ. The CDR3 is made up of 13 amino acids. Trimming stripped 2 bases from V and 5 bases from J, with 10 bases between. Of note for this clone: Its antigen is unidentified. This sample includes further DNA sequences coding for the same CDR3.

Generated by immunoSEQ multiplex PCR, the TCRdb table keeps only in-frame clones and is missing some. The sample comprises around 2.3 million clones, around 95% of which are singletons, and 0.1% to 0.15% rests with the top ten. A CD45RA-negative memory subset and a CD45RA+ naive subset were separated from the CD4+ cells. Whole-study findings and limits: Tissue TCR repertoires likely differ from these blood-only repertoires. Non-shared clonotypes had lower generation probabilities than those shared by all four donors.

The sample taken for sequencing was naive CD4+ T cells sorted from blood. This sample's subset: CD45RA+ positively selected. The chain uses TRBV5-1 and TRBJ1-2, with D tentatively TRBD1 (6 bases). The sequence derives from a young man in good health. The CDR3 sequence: CASSLSQGYGYTF. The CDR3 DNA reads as TGCGCCAGCAGCTTATCACAGGGTTATGGCTACACCTTC.